Listed below are T cell receptor beta chains from one sample, sequenced in a study of monozygotic twins with inflammatory bowel disease. TCRdb reprocessed the 5' RACE reads and keeps a single row for each CDR3 protein, giving no DNA. This table lists 140,000 to 150,000 distinct CDR3 sequences. Sequencing was carried out using blood. The source of these receptors is a human donor with ulcerative colitis or Crohn's disease, or a healthy co-twin of an affected twin (not recorded which). Each CDR3 is given with its conserved first and last residue.

cdr3_length j_call v_call cdr3_aa
14 TRBJ2-7 TRBV29-1 CSVSRTGGSYEQYF
13 TRBJ2-2 TRBV5-6 CASSLEVAGELFF
12 TRBJ2-7 TRBV3-1 CASSAQVSEQYF
15 TRBJ2-2 TRBV5-6 CASSRGTLNTGELFF
16 TRBJ2-1 TRBV24-1 CATSDLDGSVYNEQFF
18 TRBJ1-5 TRBV27 CASSSEMGGVGGNQPQHF
16 TRBJ1-1 TRBV10-3 CAISEGGGSTNTEAFF
13 TRBJ2-2 TRBV24-1 CATSRDLLGELFF
13 TRBJ1-4 TRBV28 CAGQDRLNEKLFF
16 TRBJ1-1 TRBV29-1 CSVPLESDRLNTEAFF
13 TRBJ1-6 TRBV12-3/TRBV12-4 CASMDTPWVPLHF
16 TRBJ2-3 TRBV20-1 CSARDRYRRSTDTQYF
16 TRBJ1-6 TRBV9 CASSQQGGTYNSPLHF
15 TRBJ2-7 TRBV5-1 CASSLSGGASYEQYF
15 TRBJ2-2 TRBV27 CASSLFSDNTGELFF
12 TRBJ2-3 TRBV20-1 CSHRGGTDTQYF
12 TRBJ2-3 TRBV30 CAWSEGGDTQYF
12 TRBJ2-1 TRBV24-1 CATSDLGPEQFF
14 TRBJ1-5 TRBV3-1 CASSQTSSNQPQHF
20 TRBJ2-4 TRBV4-3 CASSQGGRGQLGYAKNIQYF
15 TRBJ1-5 TRBV27 CASKKGQGGNQPQHF
12 TRBJ1-1 TRBV11-2 CASTARYTEAFF
14 TRBJ2-5 TRBV10-3 CAIRGTSFQETQYF
15 TRBJ2-7 TRBV5-1 CASSLEAGSSYEQYF
15 TRBJ2-7 TRBV4-2 CASSQGGRSSYEQYF
15 TRBJ2-3 TRBV28 CASRLQGSGTDTQYF
16 TRBJ1-5 TRBV5-6 CASSDAGPHSNQPQHF
15 TRBJ2-7 TRBV25-1 CASSSSGIIPYEQYF
14 TRBJ1-1 TRBV13 CASSLGRAAPAAFF
15 TRBJ2-7 TRBV12-3/TRBV12-4 CASSPSGRRSYEQYF
16 TRBJ1-2 TRBV5-4 CASSFRDRDGNYGYTF
16 TRBJ2-7 TRBV9 CASSQGGGTGAYEQYF
15 TRBJ1-5 TRBV19 CASSIQDRGNQPQHF
15 TRBJ1-4 TRBV7-2 CASSLPGGPMSKLFF
15 TRBJ2-7 TRBV20-1 CSARRQEISSYEQYF
11 TRBJ2-1 TRBV20-1 CSAPGVGEQFF